The entry that follows covers one TCR beta chain sequence. V lost 9 bases and J 0 bases, leaving 15 bases between the germline ends. Germline values: CDR1 LNHNV, CDR2 YYDKDF (reference sequence). This CDR3 is 15 amino acids long. Primed by a sample-barcoded 5' primer and a J-beta primer mix, a second PCR proceeded for about 6 to 12 cycles. TCRdb fed the 5' RACE reads into MiXCR, producing one record per CDR3 protein. Among about 680,000 distinct CDR3 sequences listed, around half were seen once. This sample is part of a study of blood T cells in healthy people across ages. The gene calls are TRBV15 and TRBJ2-1; the D call may be TRBD1 or TRBD2 (6 bases each). The source of this sequence is a woman between 55 and 75 years old in good health. Source material: blood. The CDR3 nucleotides are TGTGCCACTACCGAGGGGGGAAGCTCCTACAATGAGCAGTTCTTC. Protein sequence: CATTEGGSSYNEQFF.